The 32 T cell receptor beta chains given below trace back to one sample, sequenced in a study of blood T cell repertoires in COVID-19. The method was immunoSEQ multiplex PCR; TCRdb's version includes in-frame clones alone and lacks a portion of them. The data hold 150,000 to 160,000 clones, with about four fifths observed a single time. The sample was peripheral blood. Receptor source: a woman aged 60-70 years with acute or convalescent COVID-19.

V is TRBV18 and J is TRBJ2-5, with 7 bases aligning to TRBD1. V dropped 2 bases and J dropped 7; count of bases not matched to a gene: 7. The CDR3 spans 14 residues. Germline CDR1 KGHSH, CDR2 LQKENI. The CDR3 bases are TGTGCCAGCTCACCATCGCAGGGGGACGCGACCCAGTACTTC. The encoded protein is CASSPSQGDATQYF.

The chain is built from TRBV6-5 and TRBJ1-2; D is ambiguous. The CDR3 is made up of 13 amino acids. Germline CDR1 reads MNHEY; CDR2 reads SVGAGI. Trimming pared 7 bases from V and 4 bases from J, leaving 13 bases between. Here the CDR3 DNA reads TGTGCCAGCACTGGAGGGTCGGCCTATGGCTACACCTTC. The encoded protein is CASTGGSAYGYTF.

The chain uses TRBV5-5 and TRBJ2-5; 15 bases are a match to TRBD2. V lost 0 bases, J lost 2 bases, and 5 bases stayed unmatched. The CDR3 sequence is 18 residues long. Per germline, CDR1 SGHKS and CDR2 YYEKEE (reference sequence). As DNA, the CDR3 is TGTGCCAGCAGCTTGGCGGTGGGACTAGCGGGGGGTCAAGAGACCCAGTACTTC. This gives the protein CASSLAVGLAGGQETQYF.

The chain couples TRBV2 to TRBJ1-5; D perhaps matches TRBD1 (5 bases). Germline CDR1 and CDR2: SNHLY and FYNNEI. This CDR3 region has 13 residues. Trimming cost V 8 bases and J 4 bases, with 12 bases left between them. The CDR3 loop is CASRVGPNQPQHF. DNA for the CDR3: TGTGCCAGCCGCGTGGGGCCGAATCAGCCCCAGCATTTT.

The chain employs TRBV18 and TRBJ1-2; no firm D call. Deletions cut 3 bases from V and 3 bases from J, with 5 bases between. This CDR3 is built from 12 residues. Germline lookup yields CDR1 KGHSH and CDR2 LQKENI. CDR3 region: CASSPEHYGYTF. The DNA of the CDR3 is TGTGCCAGCTCACCGGAGCACTATGGCTACACCTTC.

The V call is TRBV28, the J call TRBJ1-3; no firm D call. The CDR3 spans 16 residues. CDR1 is MDHEN, CDR2 SYDVKM, per germline. Trimming cost V 3 bases and J 3 bases, with 15 bases left between them. CDR3 nucleotide sequence: TGTGCCAGCAGTTTCCCCTCGCGGAAACTTGGAAACACCATATATTTT. Amino acids: CASSFPSRKLGNTIYF.

This chain uses TRBV18 with TRBJ2-5; 8 bases match TRBD1. Trimming cost V 5 bases and J 5 bases; bases outside gene matches: 7. Germline V CDR1 and CDR2: KGHSH, LQKENI. This CDR3 contains 14 residues. The CDR3 is CASSATGVGETQYF. The CDR3 coding sequence is TGTGCCAGCTCAGCGACAGGGGTTGGGGAGACCCAGTACTTC.

This clone was observed a few times. The chain joins TRBV4-1 to TRBJ1-5; no reliable D call. The CDR3 sequence is 15 residues long. Germline loops: CDR1 MGHRA, CDR2 YSYEKL. Trimming removed 1 base at V and 4 bases at J, with 11 bases between. The CDR3 reads CASSQGAAANQPQHF. CDR3 sequence (DNA): TGCGCCAGCAGCCAAGGGGCAGCCGCGAATCAGCCCCAGCATTTT.

This sequence joins TRBV6-5 and TRBJ1-3; 7 bases match TRBD1. The CDR3 has 14 amino acids. V dropped 4 bases and J dropped 6; count of bases not matched to a gene: 6. Germline V gene data show CDR1 as MNHEY and CDR2 as SVGAGI. CDR3 bases: TGTGCCAGCAGTTTCGACAGGGTTGAAAACACCATATATTTT. Translation: CASSFDRVENTIYF.

The count of this clone is one. V is TRBV3-1 (or the pseudogene TRBV3-2) and J is TRBJ2-4; D is possibly TRBD2 (5 bases). The CDR3 is 19 residues long. Germline V gene lookup returns CDR1 LGHDT and CDR2 YNNKEL (reference sequence). Trimming left V 0 bases short and J 2 bases short, with 20 bases between. CDR3 amino acids: CASSQDKWESLVTKNIQYF. CDR3 nucleotides: TGTGCCAGCAGCCAAGATAAATGGGAGTCCCTGGTAACCAAAAACATTCAGTACTTC.

The rearrangement uses TRBV2 and TRBJ1-1; D is undetermined. With 4 bases removed from V and 5 bases from J, the gap between germline ends came to 14 bases. Germline V CDR1 and CDR2: SNHLY, FYNNEI. This CDR3 contains 14 residues. Written as DNA, the CDR3 is TGTGCCAGCAGTGTTCGGGAGGGATGGACTGAAGCTTTCTTT. It yields the protein CASSVREGWTEAFF.

This clone was found a few times. The chain couples TRBV9 to TRBJ1-2; D gene unclear. Trimming stripped 2 bases from V and 7 bases from J, with 12 bases between. CDR3 length: 13 amino acids. Germline lookup yields CDR1 SGDLS and CDR2 YYNGEE. CDR3 amino acids: CASSVGVEGGYTF. The CDR3 DNA reads as TGTGCCAGCAGCGTCGGGGTAGAAGGTGGCTACACCTTC. Full variable domain (missing parts from reference TRBV9 and TRBJ1-2): DSGVTQTPKHLITATGQRVTLRCSPRSGDLSVYWYQQSLDQGLQFLIQYYNGEERAKGNILERFSAQQFPDLHSELNLSSLELGDSALYFCASSVGVEGGYTFGSGTRLTVV.

J is TRBJ1-3 and V is TRBV12-3 or TRBV12-4; the match to TRBD1 covers 9 bases. The CDR3 is made up of 13 amino acids. V dropped 5 bases and J dropped 7; count of bases not matched to a gene: 3. DNA for the CDR3: TGTGCCAGCAGTAAACAGGGGGCGAACACCATATATTTT. Its protein is CASSKQGANTIYF.

This rearrangement joins TRBV18 to TRBJ1-1, with a tentative D call TRBD1 (5 bases). This CDR3 is 16 amino acids long. Germline values: CDR1 KGHSH, CDR2 LQKENI. Trimming removed 4 bases from V and 3 bases from J, with 18 bases in between. The DNA for the CDR3 is TGTGCCAGCTCACGTGGTAGGGGTCCCCTTGACACTGAAGCTTTCTTT. Translated, it gives CASSRGRGPLDTEAFF.

V is TRBV2 and J is TRBJ2-3; 7 bases fit TRBD2. There are 14 residues in the CDR3. The germline CDR1 and CDR2 sequences are SNHLY and FYNNEI. Trimming at V came to 11 bases and at J to 2 bases, leaving 10 bases not matched to a gene. CDR3 amino acids: CAGAAGEVTDTQYF. The CDR3 DNA follows: TGTGCCGGGGCGGCGGGGGAAGTCACAGATACGCAGTATTTT.

There are a few counts of this clone. The rearrangement uses TRBV5-4 and TRBJ1-1, with a possible D match to TRBD1 (6 bases). This CDR3 comprises 15 residues. Germline lookup yields CDR1 SGHNT and CDR2 YYREEE (reference sequence). Trimming removed 4 bases from V and 11 bases from J, with 24 bases in between. The CDR3, as DNA: TGTGCCAGCAGCGGCCCTGGACAGACACCACCAGTGGCTTTCTTT. Its translation is CASSGPGQTPPVAFF.

This clone occurred once. V gene TRBV18 combines with J gene TRBJ1-4, with no clear D. Per the germline V gene, CDR1 is KGHSH and CDR2 is LQKENI. V was pared by 8 bases and J by 0 bases, with 10 bases between. The CDR3 consists of 14 residues. The CDR3 here is CASRNRATNEKLFF. The CDR3 coding sequence is TGTGCCAGCAGGAACAGAGCAACTAATGAAAAACTGTTTTTT.

The rearrangement links TRBV11-2 to TRBJ1-4, with D perhaps TRBD1 (6 bases). Germline values: CDR1 SGHAT, CDR2 FQNNGV. The CDR3 extends over 15 amino acids. Trimming cost V 0 bases and J 5 bases, with 10 bases left between them. The DNA of the CDR3 is TGTGCCAGCAGCTTAGATGGGGGCTTAAATGAAAAACTGTTTTTT. This encodes CASSLDGGLNEKLFF.

V usage is TRBV4-1 and J usage is TRBJ1-1; TRBD1 is a possible D gene (5 bases). The germline CDR1 and CDR2 sequences are MGHRA and YSYEKL. The CDR3 contains 16 residues. The ends were cut back, 5 bases at V and 5 bases at J, with 21 bases in the middle. This chain's CDR3 is CASSYHSGQLGTEAFF. The CDR3 DNA is TGCGCCAGCAGCTATCATTCAGGGCAGTTAGGTACTGAAGCTTTCTTT.

Many counts were recorded for this clone. The rearrangement links TRBV4-2 to TRBJ1-2; D might be TRBD1 (6 bases). The CDR3 is made up of 15 amino acids. Per the germline V gene, CDR1 is LGHNA and CDR2 is YNFKEQ. V dropped 4 bases and J dropped 6 bases, with 18 bases sitting between them. As DNA, the CDR3 is TGTGCCAGCAGCCTTAACACAGGGCGCGGGCATGGCTACACCTTC. It codes for CASSLNTGRGHGYTF.

This clone was picked up a small number of times. The rearrangement uses TRBV29-1 and TRBJ1-1; tentatively, D is TRBD1 (6 bases). V was trimmed by 6 bases and J by 1 base, leaving 12 bases between them. The CDR3 length is 13 residues. Germline V gene data show CDR1 as SQVTM and CDR2 as ANQGSEA. CDR3 sequence (DNA): TGCAGCGTCCGGGACATACGGAACACTGAAGCTTTCTTT. The encoded protein is CSVRDIRNTEAFF.

This clone was seen at least ten times. This sequence joins TRBV12-3 or TRBV12-4 and TRBJ1-1; no reliable D call. The CDR3 totals 12 residues. The V end was cut by 6 bases, the J end by 4 bases, with 9 bases between. DNA for the CDR3: TGTGCCAGCAGCGTGGGCCTCACTGAAGCTTTCTTT. As protein: CASSVGLTEAFF.

This chain uses TRBV9 with TRBJ2-3; 10 bases align to TRBD2. Losses at the gene ends were 0 bases for V and 6 bases for J; bases not matched to a gene: 4. The CDR3 is made up of 15 amino acids. CDR1 and CDR2 from the germline V gene are SGDLS and YYNGEE. In nucleotides, the CDR3 is TGTGCCAGCAGCGTAGGGCTAGCGGGGGTGGATACGCAGTATTTT. This gives the protein CASSVGLAGVDTQYF.

The rearrangement joins TRBV5-1 to TRBJ1-1; 7 bases are shared with TRBD1. V trimming: 4 bases; J trimming: 1 base; junction bases outside the gene matches: 4. The CDR3 runs to 14 residues. Germline assignment: CDR1 SGHRS and CDR2 YFSETQ. CDR3 sequence (DNA): TGCGCCAGCAGCGTGAACAGGGGGAACACTGAAGCTTTCTTT. Translated, it gives CASSVNRGNTEAFF.

The CDR3 sequence: CASSRTTTDTQYF. Here the CDR3 DNA reads TGTGCCAGCAGTCGGACTACCACAGATACGCAGTATTTT. This rearrangement joins TRBV2 to TRBJ2-3, with a tentative D call TRBD2 (6 bases). Trimming took 5 bases from V and 2 from J, leaving 8 bases between them. The CDR3 totals 13 residues. Germline V gives CDR1 SNHLY, CDR2 FYNNEI.

The chain recombines TRBV2 with TRBJ1-2, with 9 bases that match TRBD1. Trimming cost V 5 bases and J 8 bases; bases outside gene matches: 6. The CDR3 is made up of 13 amino acids. CDR1 is SNHLY and CDR2 is FYNNEI in the germline V gene. CDR3 sequence reads: CASSPQGARGYTF. CDR3 DNA sequence: TGTGCCAGCAGTCCACAGGGGGCGCGGGGCTACACCTTC.

V is TRBV7-3 and J is TRBJ1-2, with 8 bases that match TRBD1. The CDR3 sequence is 15 residues long. Germline-derived CDR1 and CDR2 are SGHTA and FQGTGA. J was trimmed by 6 bases and V by 3 bases; bases with no gene match: 9. In DNA form, the CDR3 reads TGTGCCAGCAGCTTGGGACTTGACAGGGGCGATGGCTACACCTTC. This sequence encodes CASSLGLDRGDGYTF.

V usage is TRBV15 and J usage is TRBJ2-1, with D hard to call. V lost 5 bases and J 7 bases, leaving 12 bases between the germline ends. The CDR3 is 13 amino acids. CDR1 LNHNV and CDR2 YYDKDF come from the germline V gene (reference sequence). The CDR3 sequence: CATSQYQRNEQFF. The CDR3 DNA is TGTGCCACCAGCCAGTATCAGAGGAATGAGCAGTTCTTC.

V gene TRBV24-1 combines with J gene TRBJ1-3; 7 nucleotides agree with TRBD1. Per germline, CDR1 KGHDR and CDR2 SFDVKD. The CDR3 is 15 residues long. V gave up 8 bases and J gave up 0 bases; unmatched junction bases: 6. This chain's CDR3 is CATKSDRVSGNTIYF. CDR3 DNA sequence: TGTGCCACCAAATCTGACAGGGTCTCTGGAAACACCATATATTTT.

The sample holds a few counts of this clone. V and J are TRBV30 and TRBJ1-1, with a weak D call TRBD1 (6 bases). CDR1 is GTSNPN and CDR2 is SVGIG in the germline V gene (reference sequence). This CDR3 has 12 residues. V was cut by 3 bases and J by 1 base, with 6 bases left in between. CDR3 coding DNA: TGTGCCTGGAGGGGGGCGAACACTGAAGCTTTCTTT. It yields the protein CAWRGANTEAFF.

The V and J genes are TRBV6-2 or TRBV6-3 and TRBJ1-1; D unclear. Between the trimmed V and J ends, which lost 3 bases and 1 base, there was a span of 12 bases. The CDR3 contains 15 residues. Per the germline V gene, CDR1 is MNHEY and CDR2 is SVGEGT. The CDR3 sequence is CASSYRGRANTEAFF. The CDR3 DNA sequence: TGTGCCAGCAGTTATCGAGGGAGGGCGAACACTGAAGCTTTCTTT.

In this sample, this clone turned up a few times. The rearrangement uses TRBV30 and TRBJ1-2, with D tentatively TRBD1 (6 bases). Trimming stripped 4 bases from V and 7 bases from J, with 13 bases between. Germline V gene sequence: CDR1 GTSNPN, CDR2 SVGIG (reference sequence). There are 12 residues in the CDR3. The CDR3 spells CAWTHRVGGYTF. CDR3 sequence (DNA): TGTGCCTGGACCCACAGGGTCGGTGGCTACACCTTC.